These 26 T cell receptor beta chains were all obtained from the same sample, sequenced in a study of shared clonotypes between healthy human individuals. Profiling relied on immunoSEQ multiplex PCR, and the TCRdb table lists in-frame clones only, not all of them. The sample consists of 2 million to 3 million clones, 80% to 95% of them appearing once. The specimen sequenced was naive CD4+ T cells from PBMCs. Subset noted: CD45RA+ positively selected. These TCRs come from a man aged 18 to 29 in good health. Some clones in this sample may be carry-over from other donors' samples.

The J gene is TRBJ2-5, the V gene TRBV6-5, with 10 bases identical to TRBD1. With V trimmed by 1 base and J by 8 bases, 10 bases remained unmatched. The CDR3 contains 16 residues. CDR1 MNHEY and CDR2 SVGAGI come from the germline V gene. For the CDR3, the DNA is TGTGCCAGCAGTTACTGGGACAGGGGCCGAAGGGGAACCCAGTACTTC. It yields the protein CASSYWDRGRRGTQYF.

V and J are TRBV7-7 and TRBJ2-5; tentative D call: TRBD1 (5 bases). Germline V gene data show CDR1 as SSHAT and CDR2 as FNYEAQ (reference sequence). Trimming removed 2 bases from V and 3 bases from J, with 10 bases in between. This CDR3 has 14 residues. In DNA form, the CDR3 reads TGTGCCAGCAGCTTAAGACAGAGCGAAGAGACCCAGTACTTC. It translates to CASSLRQSEETQYF.

The chain joins TRBV7-9 to TRBJ2-5; TRBD1 is a possible D gene (5 bases). CDR1 is SEHNR and CDR2 is FQNEAQ in the germline V gene (reference sequence). Trimming stripped 0 bases from V and 5 bases from J, with 13 bases between. This CDR3 has 15 amino acids. The CDR3 DNA follows: TGTGCCAGCAGCTTAGCGACCCAGGGTGGCGAGACCCAGTACTTC. As protein: CASSLATQGGETQYF.

The CDR3 is CASSQGTGAVFAGFSYNEQFF. CDR3 DNA sequence: TGTGCCAGCAGCCAAGGAACGGGGGCAGTGTTCGCAGGCTTTTCCTACAATGAGCAGTTCTTC. This chain connects TRBV14 to TRBJ2-1; D possibly matches TRBD1 or TRBD2 (6 bases each). Trimming removed 1 base from V and 1 base from J, with 26 bases in between. Germline CDR1 is SGHDN and CDR2 is FVKESK. CDR3 size: 21 residues. The full variable domain, completed using reference TRBV14 and TRBJ2-1, is EAGVTQFPSHSVIEKGQTVTLRCDPISGHDNLYWYRRVMGKEIKFLLHFVKESKQDESGMPNNRFLAERTGGTYSTLKVQPAELEDSGVYFCASSQGTGAVFAGFSYNEQFFGPGTRLTVL.

The chain couples TRBV4-1 to TRBJ1-1, with D perhaps matching TRBD1 (6 bases). V shed 6 bases and J shed 7 bases, with 33 bases lying between them. The germline gives CDR1 MGHRA, CDR2 YSYEKL. The CDR3 has 19 amino acids. The CDR3 nucleotides read TGCGCCAGCAGAGAGGGGACGGGCAGGGGACCGCTGAGTGGAGGTGAAGCTTTCTTT. As protein: CASREGTGRGPLSGGEAFF.

The V call is TRBV7-8, the J call TRBJ2-3; the D is unclear. V was shortened by 5 bases and J by 10 bases, with 19 bases between the two germline ends. The CDR3 loop spans 14 amino acids. CDR1 and CDR2 from the germline V gene are SGHVS and FQNEAQ. CDR3 residues: CASSLERFRVAQYF. The CDR3 bases are TGTGCCAGCAGCCTCGAACGTTTTCGGGTGGCGCAGTATTTT.

The genes are TRBV30 and TRBJ2-5; D ambiguous. V was pared by 0 bases and J by 12 bases, with 11 bases between. In germline, CDR1 is GTSNPN, CDR2 SVGIG (reference sequence). The CDR3 totals 11 residues. The CDR3 coding sequence is TGTGCCTGGAGTGTAGAGTCTGCGGAGTACTTC. This translates into CAWSVESAEYF.

The chain uses TRBV7-9 and TRBJ2-1; D is perhaps TRBD2 (6 bases). The CDR3 length is 14 residues. CDR1 is SEHNR and CDR2 is FQNEAQ in the germline V gene (reference sequence). The V end was cut by 5 bases, the J end by 13 bases, with 21 bases between. For the CDR3, the DNA is TGTGCCAGCAGCGTTCCTTCGGAGGGCCTCTTACAGTTCTTC. This encodes CASSVPSEGLLQFF. Variable domain in full (rest from reference TRBV7-9 and TRBJ2-1): DTGVSQNPRHKITKRGQNVTFRCDPISEHNRLYWYRQTLGQGPEFLTYFQNEAQLEKSRLLSDRFSAERPKGSFSTLEIQRTEQGDSAMYLCASSVPSEGLLQFFGPGTRLTVL.

The rearrangement links TRBV7-6 to TRBJ2-1; D is unclear. Germline V gene sequence: CDR1 SGHVS, CDR2 FNYEAQ. Trimming shortened V by 1 base and J by 10 bases, and 20 bases separated the two germline ends. The CDR3 totals 16 residues. CDR3 amino acids: CASSLVVAPASTEQFF. The CDR3 DNA reads as TGTGCCAGCAGCTTAGTGGTGGCTCCCGCTTCTACGGAGCAGTTCTTC.

V gene TRBV7-6 combines with J gene TRBJ1-1, with D unclear. The germline V and J ends were trimmed by 3 bases and 4 bases, with 12 bases remaining between them. The CDR3 covers 14 residues. Germline CDR1 reads SGHVS; CDR2 reads FNYEAQ. CDR3 bases: TGTGCCAGCAGCTTTGGCCCGTTCGGCACTGAAGCTTTCTTT. It specifies CASSFGPFGTEAFF.

The chain recombines TRBV7-3 with TRBJ2-3, with 12 nucleotides matching TRBD2. V lost 5 bases to trimming and J lost 3 bases; unmatched junction nucleotides: 6. The CDR3 runs to 16 residues. Germline V CDR1 and CDR2: SGHTA, FQGTGA. The CDR3 nucleotides read TGTGCCAGCAGCAAACTAGCGGGAGGAGGTACAGATACGCAGTATTTT. As protein: CASSKLAGGGTDTQYF. Filled out from reference TRBV7-3 and TRBJ2-3, the complete variable domain reads GAGVSQTPSNKVTEKGKYVELRCDPISGHTALYWYRQSLGQGPEFLIYFQGTGAADDSGLPNDRFFAVRPEGSVSTLKIQRTERGDSAVYLCASSKLAGGGTDTQYFGPGTRLTVL.

The gene calls are TRBV5-1 and TRBJ1-2; D is unresolved. The V and J ends lost 0 bases and 2 bases respectively, with 11 bases between them. Germline loops: CDR1 SGHRS, CDR2 YFSETQ. CDR3 length: 15 amino acids. The CDR3 here is CASSLEGLTNYGYTF. CDR3 bases: TGCGCCAGCAGCTTGGAGGGATTAACCAACTATGGCTACACCTTC.

In regard to this clone: Distinct nucleotide sequences in the sample also encode this CDR3. V gene TRBV5-4 combines with J gene TRBJ2-1, with D possibly being TRBD2 (6 bases). The germline V gene encodes CDR1 SGHNT and CDR2 YYREEE (reference sequence). The CDR3 has 13 residues. Trimming removed 4 bases at V and 4 bases at J, with 9 bases between. CDR3 in amino acids: CASSLGGYNEQFF. The CDR3 DNA is TGTGCCAGCAGCCTTGGGGGGTACAATGAGCAGTTCTTC.

This chain uses TRBV19 with TRBJ1-5, with 7 bases matching TRBD1. The trim removed 5 bases at V and 0 bases at J, leaving 7 bases unmatched. The CDR3 consists of 16 residues. Germline V gene sequence: CDR1 LNHDA, CDR2 SQIVND (reference sequence). In DNA form, the CDR3 reads TGTGCCAGTAGTCCATACAGGGGAGGTAGCAATCAGCCCCAGCATTTT. Amino acids: CASSPYRGGSNQPQHF.

V usage is TRBV11-2 and J usage is TRBJ1-5; TRBD1 matches 7 bases. The CDR3 covers 15 residues. CDR1 and CDR2 from the germline V gene are SGHAT and FQNNGV. V dropped 9 bases and J dropped 4; count of bases not matched to a gene: 12. CDR3 in DNA: TGTGCCAGTGGGCCTGGCAGGGGGGAAAATCAGCCCCAGCATTTT. The encoded protein is CASGPGRGENQPQHF.

The V and J genes are TRBV7-3 and TRBJ2-5; D could derive from TRBD1 or TRBD2 (6 bases each). The V end lost 6 bases, the J end lost 2 bases, and 13 bases lay between the germline ends. The length of the CDR3 is 14 residues. Germline assignment: CDR1 SGHTA and CDR2 FQGTGA. CDR3 nucleotides: TGTGCCAGCAGTAAAGAGGGGGGACAAGAGACCCAGTACTTC. This gives the protein CASSKEGGQETQYF.

The chain combines TRBV11-2 with TRBJ1-1; a weak D match, TRBD1 (5 bases). Trimming took 1 base from V and 1 from J, leaving 13 bases between them. The CDR3 spans 16 residues. Germline V gives CDR1 SGHAT, CDR2 FQNNGV. CDR3 coding DNA: TGTGCCAGCAGCTTAGTTTGGGGGGTTGGGAACACTGAAGCTTTCTTT. Translated: CASSLVWGVGNTEAFF.

V is TRBV5-4 and J is TRBJ2-7, with TRBD1 identical over 8 bases. The CDR3 is 16 amino acids. The ends lost 0 bases at V and 5 bases at J; junction bases unmatched: 10. The germline V gene encodes CDR1 SGHNT and CDR2 YYREEE (reference sequence). The CDR3: CASSLGPGQGGHEQYF. The CDR3 bases are TGTGCCAGCAGCTTGGGCCCCGGACAGGGCGGGCACGAGCAGTACTTC.

The J gene is TRBJ2-1, the V gene TRBV7-3, with TRBD2 identical over 9 bases. CDR3 length equals 14 residues. V was clipped by 4 bases and J by 7 bases; unmatched bases: 5. Germline V gene sequence: CDR1 SGHTA, CDR2 FQGTGA. The CDR3 here is CASSSLAGQNEQFF. The CDR3 DNA reads as TGTGCCAGCAGCTCGCTAGCGGGACAAAATGAGCAGTTCTTC.

The chain joins TRBV30 to TRBJ1-1, with D possibly being TRBD1 (5 bases). V lost 7 bases and J 4 bases, leaving 13 bases between the germline ends. The CDR3 has 12 amino acids. Germline V lookup: CDR1 GTSNPN, CDR2 SVGIG (reference sequence). CDR3 nucleotides: TGTGCCTCAACCGGGGGGGGCACTGAAGCTTTCTTT. This gives the protein CASTGGGTEAFF. The whole variable domain, filled in from reference TRBV30 and TRBJ1-1, reads SQTIHQWPATLVQPVGSPLSLECTVEGTSNPNLYWYRQAAGRGLQLLFYSVGIGQISSEVPQNLSASRPQDRQFILSSKKLLLSDSGFYLCASTGGGTEAFFGQGTRLTVV.

A remark on this clone: Other DNA sequences from this sample encode an identical CDR3 as well. The gene calls are TRBV15 and TRBJ2-7, with D perhaps assigned TRBD1 or TRBD2 (5 bases each). The CDR3 spans 13 residues. The V gene lost 0 bases and the J gene lost 5 bases, with 8 bases spanning the gap. Per germline, CDR1 LNHNV and CDR2 YYDKDF (reference sequence). CDR3 protein: CATSRDLGDEQYF. The CDR3 DNA follows: TGTGCCACCAGCAGAGATCTGGGGGACGAGCAGTACTTC. Based on the CDR3 plus reference TRBV15 and TRBJ2-7, the full variable domain is DAMVIQNPRYQVTQFGKPVTLSCSQTLNHNVMYWYQQKSSQAPKLLFHYYDKDFNNEADTPDNFQSRRPNTSFCFLDIRSPGLGDTAMYLCATSRDLGDEQYFGPGTRLTVT.

CDR3 nucleotides: TGTGCCAGCAGCTTAATATCAGATACCTACGAGCAGTACTTC. This sequence encodes CASSLISDTYEQYF. The genes are TRBV7-2 and TRBJ2-7; D ambiguous. Trimming stripped 2 bases from V and 2 bases from J, with 10 bases between. CDR3 length equals 14 residues. Per germline, CDR1 SGHTA and CDR2 FQGNSA.

For this clone: In the same sample, other DNA sequences code for this CDR3. V usage is TRBV2 and J usage is TRBJ1-3, with D perhaps matching TRBD1 (6 bases). The CDR3 runs 14 residues. Germline CDR1 reads SNHLY; CDR2 reads FYNNEI. Trimming shortened V by 3 bases and J by 4 bases, and 10 bases separated the two germline ends. Here the CDR3 reads CASSELGAGNTIYF. CDR3 sequence (DNA): TGTGCCAGCAGTGAGCTGGGGGCAGGAAACACCATATATTTT. Variable domain in full (rest from reference TRBV2 and TRBJ1-3): EPEVTQTPSHQVTQMGQEVILRCVPISNHLYFYWYRQILGQKVEFLVSFYNNEISEKSEIFDDQFSVERPDGSNFTLKIRSTKLEDSAMYFCASSELGAGNTIYFGEGSWLTVV.

The chain joins TRBV29-1 to TRBJ2-7; weak D call: TRBD2 (6 bases). Germline V lookup: CDR1 SQVTM, CDR2 ANQGSEA. Deletions cut 2 bases from V and 2 bases from J, with 10 bases between. The CDR3 is made up of 13 amino acids. The CDR3 DNA reads as TGCAGCGTTGAACCTCCGGGGGCCTACGAGCAGTACTTC. Encoded protein: CSVEPPGAYEQYF.

Regarding this clone: The sample carries other DNA sequences with the same CDR3. This rearrangement joins TRBV7-2 to TRBJ2-1; 8 nucleotides line up with TRBD2. Trimming cost V 5 bases and J 1 base; bases outside gene matches: 4. In germline, CDR1 is SGHTA, CDR2 FQGNSA. The length of the CDR3 is 15 residues. The CDR3 loop is CASSRTSGSYNEQFF. In DNA, the CDR3 is TGTGCCAGCAGCAGAACTAGCGGATCCTACAATGAGCAGTTCTTC.

The rearrangement joins TRBV6-7 to TRBJ2-1; D may be TRBD2 (5 bases). TRBV6-7 is an ORF; its function is uncertain. The germline V and J ends were trimmed by 5 bases and 4 bases, with 15 bases remaining between them. This CDR3 has 15 residues. CDR3 coding DNA: TGTGCCAGCAGTCGCCCAGCGGAACCTTACAATGAGCAGTTCTTC. Translated: CASSRPAEPYNEQFF.